Presented here are 30 T cell receptor beta chains from one specimen sequenced in a study of blood T cell repertoires in COVID-19. This table comes from immunoSEQ multiplex PCR, and its TCRdb copy is limited to in-frame clones, with some not included. Of about 28,000 clones listed, 65% to 90% were seen once; the top ten hold roughly 23%. Sequences were obtained from peripheral blood. All receptors derive from a human donor in a cohort sampled during active COVID-19.

The chain combines TRBV7-9 with TRBJ1-2, with a tentative D call TRBD1 (5 bases). The germline CDR1 and CDR2 sequences are SEHNR and FQNEAQ (reference sequence). The length of the CDR3 is 15 residues. Trimming removed 4 bases from V and 2 bases from J, with 14 bases in between. The CDR3 DNA reads as TGTGCCAGCAGCTCAGGGCTTTCAATAAACTATGGCTACACCTTC. Translating gives CASSSGLSINYGYTF.

The CDR3: CASSLIHSNNEQFF. CDR3 DNA sequence: TGTGCCAGCAGCTTGATCCACAGTAACAATGAGCAGTTCTTC. The chain employs TRBV5-6 and TRBJ2-1; D unclear. V lost 1 base to trimming and J lost 5 bases, with 10 bases between them. The CDR3 spans 14 residues. Germline V gene lookup returns CDR1 SGHDT and CDR2 YYEEEE.

The CDR3 region is CASSLFGRGSSGANVLTF. CDR3 coding DNA: TGTGCCAGCAGTTTATTTGGCAGGGGGTCTTCTGGGGCCAACGTCCTGACTTTC. The V and J genes are TRBV28 and TRBJ2-6; 7 bases line up with TRBD1. Trimming at V came to 1 base and at J to 1 base, leaving 7 bases not matched to a gene. The CDR3 runs 18 residues. CDR1 is MDHEN, CDR2 SYDVKM, per germline.

This sequence joins TRBV6-5 and TRBJ1-3; the D is unclear. Per germline, CDR1 MNHEY and CDR2 SVGAGI. CDR3 size: 14 residues. V was shortened by 5 bases and J by 3 bases, with 11 bases between the two germline ends. CDR3 nucleotides: TGTGCCAGCAGTCTGCAGAGGGATGGAAACACCATATATTTT. Protein: CASSLQRDGNTIYF.

The rearrangement joins TRBV30 to TRBJ2-5, with D unclear. Germline V gives CDR1 GTSNPN, CDR2 SVGIG (reference sequence). V lost 0 bases and J 1 base, leaving 12 bases between the germline ends. The CDR3 is made up of 15 amino acids. The CDR3 reads CAWSVASGFQETQYF. The CDR3 DNA reads TGTGCCTGGAGTGTTGCTAGTGGGTTCCAAGAGACCCAGTACTTC.

This chain uses TRBV11-2 with TRBJ2-2; 7 positions agree with TRBD1. With V trimmed by 5 bases and J by 4 bases, 10 bases remained unmatched. Germline loops: CDR1 SGHAT, CDR2 FQNNGV. This CDR3 has 16 amino acids. The CDR3 DNA follows: TGTGCCAGCAGCCCCAGACAGGGAAGGGGCACCGGGGAGCTGTTTTTT. It yields the protein CASSPRQGRGTGELFF. The full variable domain, its missing parts supplied by reference TRBV11-2 and TRBJ2-2, is EAGVAQSPRYKIIEKRQSVAFWCNPISGHATLYWYQQILGQGPKLLIQFQNNGVVDDSQLPKDRFSAERLKGVDSTLKIQPAKLEDSAVYLCASSPRQGRGTGELFFGEGSRLTVL.

This clone has just one count. The V gene is TRBV4-1, the J gene TRBJ1-5; weak D call: TRBD1 (5 bases). The CDR3 runs to 15 residues. Trimming stripped 3 bases from V and 4 bases from J, with 13 bases between. Germline CDR1 MGHRA, CDR2 YSYEKL. CDR3 sequence: CASSHIQGGNQPQHF. As DNA, the CDR3 is TGCGCCAGCAGCCACATTCAGGGTGGGAATCAGCCCCAGCATTTT.

V is TRBV9 and J is TRBJ2-1; D may be TRBD1 (7 bases). Per germline, CDR1 SGDLS and CDR2 YYNGEE. The CDR3 contains 17 residues. Deletions cut 0 bases from V and 6 bases from J, with 19 bases between. The CDR3 region has the DNA TGTGCCAGCAGCGTAGTTGGAGGGGGCGCGTCCAGCAATGAGCAGTTCTTC. It yields the protein CASSVVGGGASSNEQFF.

The chain is built from TRBV7-3 and TRBJ2-3; 8 positions match TRBD2. Per germline, CDR1 SGHTA and CDR2 FQGTGA. CDR3 length: 14 amino acids. Germline trimming cut 3 bases from V and 2 bases from J; bases unmatched to any gene: 1. DNA for the CDR3: TGTGCCAGCAGCTTTAGCGGGGTCACAGATACGCAGTATTTT. Protein product: CASSFSGVTDTQYF. The whole variable domain, filled in from reference TRBV7-3 and TRBJ2-3, reads GAGVSQTPSNKVTEKGKYVELRCDPISGHTALYWYRQSLGQGPEFLIYFQGTGAADDSGLPNDRFFAVRPEGSVSTLKIQRTERGDSAVYLCASSFSGVTDTQYFGPGTRLTVL.

The chain uses TRBV13 and TRBJ1-3, with D uncertain. The CDR3 is 14 amino acids. Looked up from germline, CDR1 is PRHDT and CDR2 is FYEKMQ (reference sequence). V lost 5 bases and J lost 0, with 8 bases in between. The chain's CDR3 is CASSLPSSGNTIYF. CDR3 sequence (DNA): TGTGCCAGCAGCCTCCCCAGCTCTGGAAACACCATATATTTT.

A few counts support this clone. CDR3: CASSDQAGMTYEQYF. CDR3 DNA sequence: TGTGCCAGCAGCGACCAAGCGGGCATGACCTACGAGCAGTACTTC. V usage is TRBV7-2 and J usage is TRBJ2-7; D is possibly TRBD2 (6 bases). CDR3 length: 15 amino acids. The germline gives CDR1 SGHTA, CDR2 FQGNSA. The ends were cut back, 5 bases at V and 2 bases at J, with 16 bases in the middle.

The sample holds a few counts of this clone. The genes are TRBV6-2 or TRBV6-3 and TRBJ2-1; 7 positions agree with TRBD2. V trimming: 6 bases; J trimming: 8 bases; junction bases outside the gene matches: 13. In germline, CDR1 is MNHEY, CDR2 SVGEGT. The CDR3 has 15 residues. The CDR3 here is CASSPIGGGSHEQFF. The CDR3 coding sequence is TGTGCCAGCAGCCCTATCGGCGGGGGTTCCCATGAGCAGTTCTTC.

V gene TRBV29-1 combines with J gene TRBJ2-7; 8 nucleotides align to TRBD2. V lost 7 bases and J lost 10; bases outside the gene matches: 18. The CDR3 covers 14 residues. CDR1 is SQVTM, CDR2 ANQGSEA, per germline. The CDR3 coding sequence is TGCAGCGCGTCGGGAGGGGCCTATCCTACGAGCCAGTACTTC. Protein sequence: CSASGGAYPTSQYF.

This clone is a singleton in its sample. The chain has TRBV18 and TRBJ1-1; D is possibly TRBD1 (5 bases). The germline V gene has CDR1 KGHSH and CDR2 LQKENI. The CDR3 has 17 amino acids. V lost 5 bases and J lost 3, with 22 bases in between. In nucleotides, the CDR3 is TGTGCCAGCTCAGTGCTCGGGGGAGCGTTCCAAGACACTGAAGCTTTCTTT. Its protein is CASSVLGGAFQDTEAFF. Using reference TRBV18 and TRBJ1-1 for the parts outside the CDR3, the full variable domain is NAGVMQNPRHLVRRRGQEARLRCSPMKGHSHVYWYRQLPEEGLKFMVYLQKENIIDESGMPKERFSAEFPKEGPSILRIQQVVRGDSAAYFCASSVLGGAFQDTEAFFGQGTRLTVV.

The CDR3, as DNA: TGCGCCAGCAGCTTGTCCACAGGGGCAACTAATGAAAAACTGTTTTTT. Residues: CASSLSTGATNEKLFF. The J gene is TRBJ1-4, the V gene TRBV5-1, with 7 bases aligning to TRBD1. The CDR3 spans 16 residues. V gave up 1 base and J gave up 0 bases; unmatched junction bases: 3. Germline CDR1 reads SGHRS; CDR2 reads YFSETQ. Drawing the rest from reference TRBV5-1 and TRBJ1-4, the complete variable domain is KAGVTQTPRYLIKTRGQQVTLSCSPISGHRSVSWYQQTPGQGLQFLFEYFSETQRNKGNFPGRFSGRQFSNSRSEMNVSTLELGDSALYLCASSLSTGATNEKLFFGSGTQLSVL.

This rearrangement joins TRBV6-5 to TRBJ1-4, with D possibly TRBD1 on 6 matching bases. CDR3 length equals 12 residues. The germline V gene encodes CDR1 MNHEY and CDR2 SVGAGI. V was cut by 6 bases and J by 10 bases, with 12 bases left in between. The CDR3 loop is CASSGTPGKLFF. As DNA, the CDR3 is TGTGCCAGCAGCGGGACACCTGGAAAACTGTTTTTT.

J is TRBJ1-1 and V is TRBV27; a possible D gene is TRBD1 (5 bases). The CDR3 runs 15 residues. Trimming stripped 7 bases from V and 0 bases from J, with 15 bases between. In germline, CDR1 is MNHEY, CDR2 SMNVEV (reference sequence). CDR3 DNA: TGTGCCAGCAAAACAGACGGGGGATTGAACACTGAAGCTTTCTTT. Its translation is CASKTDGGLNTEAFF.

This chain links TRBV24-1 with TRBJ2-3, with unresolved D. Germline loops: CDR1 KGHDR, CDR2 SFDVKD. V was shortened by 4 bases and J by 5 bases, with 9 bases between the two germline ends. The length of the CDR3 is 13 residues. CDR3 in DNA: TGTGCCACCAGTGAACCCCCCGGAGATACGCAGTATTTT. Encoded protein: CATSEPPGDTQYF.

The rearrangement links TRBV7-9 to TRBJ1-1; D is ambiguous. With 0 bases removed from V and 5 bases from J, the gap between germline ends came to 4 bases. From germline, CDR1 is SEHNR and CDR2 FQNEAQ (reference sequence). This CDR3 is built from 12 residues. The CDR3 DNA sequence: TGTGCCAGCAGCTTAGCCCAAACTGAAGCTTTCTTT. Translation: CASSLAQTEAFF.

V gene TRBV7-9 combines with J gene TRBJ1-4, with D unclear. Germline lookup yields CDR1 SEHNR and CDR2 FQNEAQ (reference sequence). The CDR3 is 13 amino acids. V lost 0 bases, J lost 5 bases, and 4 bases lay in between. CDR3 DNA sequence: TGTGCCAGCAGCTTAGCTGTAAATGAAAAACTGTTTTTT. Its protein is CASSLAVNEKLFF.

The CDR3 DNA reads as TGCGCCAGCAGCCAAGATACGGGGGTCCTTGGTAAGCAGTTCTTC. This encodes CASSQDTGVLGKQFF. The chain carries TRBV4-1 and TRBJ2-1, with a possible D match to TRBD2 (6 bases). Per germline, CDR1 MGHRA and CDR2 YSYEKL. V was clipped by 0 bases and J by 11 bases, with 17 bases between them. This CDR3 region has 15 residues.

This clone showed up just a few times. CDR3 bases: TGTGCCAGCAGCCCCACAGGGGTCACTGAAGCTTTCTTT. The encoded protein is CASSPTGVTEAFF. The rearrangement links TRBV7-3 to TRBJ1-1; TRBD1 agrees at 7 bases. Trimming removed 5 bases from V and 4 bases from J; junction bases left unmatched: 4. Germline V gives CDR1 SGHTA, CDR2 FQGTGA. The CDR3 consists of 13 residues.

The genes are TRBV6-5 and TRBJ1-5, with TRBD1 as a possible D gene (5 bases). Germline values: CDR1 MNHEY, CDR2 SVGAGI. Trimming removed 6 bases at V and 0 bases at J, with 12 bases between. The CDR3 loop spans 15 amino acids. CDR3 bases: TGTGCCAGCAGAAAACAGGCGTATAGCAATCAGCCCCAGCATTTT. It is translated as CASRKQAYSNQPQHF.

The J gene is TRBJ1-1, the V gene TRBV7-3; D might be TRBD1 (6 bases). Between the trimmed V and J ends, which lost 1 base and 1 base, there was a span of 10 bases. The germline V gene has CDR1 SGHTA and CDR2 FQGTGA. There are 15 residues in the CDR3. The CDR3 here is CASSLMGHKNTEAFF. DNA for the CDR3: TGTGCCAGCAGCTTAATGGGACACAAGAACACTGAAGCTTTCTTT.

The chain combines TRBV7-2 with TRBJ1-2; possible D gene TRBD1, 6 bases. The CDR3 is 14 amino acids. Germline values: CDR1 SGHTA, CDR2 FQGNSA. V was shortened by 5 bases and J by 7 bases, with 17 bases between the two germline ends. CDR3 nucleotides: TGTGCCAGCAGCCGGGGGCTAGGGAGGGGTGGCTACACCTTC. This encodes CASSRGLGRGGYTF.

By frequency in the sample, this clone is medium-sized (0.01 to 0.1%). The CDR3 DNA is TGTGCCATCAGTCACCGCGATTGGGACAAACATGGCTACACCTTC. Translated: CAISHRDWDKHGYTF. V is TRBV10-3 and J is TRBJ1-2; a weak D match, TRBD1 (6 bases). V was shortened by 5 bases and J by 6 bases, with 19 bases between the two germline ends. Per the germline V gene, CDR1 is ENHRY and CDR2 is SYGVKD. CDR3 length: 15 amino acids.

The CDR3 DNA follows: TGTGCCAGCAGTCCGACAAGTTCCTACGAGCAGTACTTC. This encodes CASSPTSSYEQYF. V usage is TRBV13 and J usage is TRBJ2-7; no clear D. Germline V gene lookup returns CDR1 PRHDT and CDR2 FYEKMQ (reference sequence). Trimming removed 6 bases from V and 1 base from J, with 10 bases in between. CDR3 length equals 13 residues.

The chain is built from TRBV6-5 and TRBJ1-6, with a weak D call TRBD1 (5 bases). Germline lookup yields CDR1 MNHEY and CDR2 SVGAGI. The CDR3 consists of 15 residues. V lost 6 bases and J lost 13, with 22 bases in between. CDR3 nucleotide sequence: TGTGCCAGCAGGGAGGGGCCCGGCGAGGTGCTGCCCCTCCACTTT. Amino acid sequence: CASREGPGEVLPLHF.

The chain carries TRBV2 and TRBJ1-2; D gene uncertain. Germline V gives CDR1 SNHLY, CDR2 FYNNEI. With 6 bases removed from V and 5 bases from J, the gap between germline ends came to 7 bases. The CDR3 has 11 residues. The CDR3 loop reads CASRWSYGYTF. CDR3 in DNA: TGTGCCAGCAGATGGAGTTATGGCTACACCTTC.

The J gene is TRBJ2-7, the V gene TRBV11-2, with TRBD2 matching over 7 bases. Germline V lookup: CDR1 SGHAT, CDR2 FQNNGV. The CDR3 contains 15 residues. The V segment lost 3 bases and the J segment 6 bases; nucleotides outside the gene matches: 11. CDR3 coding DNA: TGTGCCAGCAGCTTCCGGGACTACCTTCCGGGCGAGCAGTACTTC. Protein sequence: CASSFRDYLPGEQYF.